This T cell receptor (beta chain) was found in a study of cytomegalovirus exposure and HLA in healthy donors. Overall study findings and caveats: Segments of the TCR beta V type were, in most cases, productive about 87% or about 30% of the time in an earlier analysis. Sequencing had likely introduced a cluster of highly shared sequence variants as an artifact.

On this clone itself: The antigen remains undetermined.

The CDR3 has 18 residues. Trimming at V came to 7 bases and at J to 0 bases, leaving 12 bases not matched to a gene. Germline CDR1 LNHDA, CDR2 SQIVND (reference sequence). Amplification used 60 Vbeta primers and 13 Jbeta primers. Assay used: immunoSEQ multiplex PCR; TCRdb lists only in-frame clones, some missing. The data show roughly 140,000 clones, with roughly 76% seen just once and approximately 4% held by the top ten. Sequencing input: PBMCs. The chain is built from TRBV19 and TRBJ2-2, with 9 bases matching TRBD1. The receptor was isolated from a man between 18 and 35 years old in good health and CMV-seronegative. CDR3 sequence reads: CASTNLGTGGANTGELFF. In nucleotides, the CDR3 is TGTGCCAGTACAAACCTTGGCACAGGGGGCGCGAACACCGGGGAGCTGTTTTTT.